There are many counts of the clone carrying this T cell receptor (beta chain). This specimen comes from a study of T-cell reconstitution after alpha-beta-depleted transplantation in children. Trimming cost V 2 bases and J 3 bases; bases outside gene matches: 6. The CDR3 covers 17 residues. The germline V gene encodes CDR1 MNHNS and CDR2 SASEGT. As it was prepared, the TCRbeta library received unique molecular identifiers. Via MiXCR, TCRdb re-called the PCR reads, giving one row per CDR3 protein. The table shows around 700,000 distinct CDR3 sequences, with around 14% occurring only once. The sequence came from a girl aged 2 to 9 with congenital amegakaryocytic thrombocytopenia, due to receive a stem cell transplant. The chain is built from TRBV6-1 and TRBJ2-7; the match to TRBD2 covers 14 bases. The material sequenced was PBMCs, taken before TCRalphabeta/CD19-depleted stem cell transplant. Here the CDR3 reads CASSEMTSGRALYEQYF. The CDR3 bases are TGTGCCAGCAGTGAAATGACTAGCGGGAGGGCCCTCTACGAGCAGTACTTC.